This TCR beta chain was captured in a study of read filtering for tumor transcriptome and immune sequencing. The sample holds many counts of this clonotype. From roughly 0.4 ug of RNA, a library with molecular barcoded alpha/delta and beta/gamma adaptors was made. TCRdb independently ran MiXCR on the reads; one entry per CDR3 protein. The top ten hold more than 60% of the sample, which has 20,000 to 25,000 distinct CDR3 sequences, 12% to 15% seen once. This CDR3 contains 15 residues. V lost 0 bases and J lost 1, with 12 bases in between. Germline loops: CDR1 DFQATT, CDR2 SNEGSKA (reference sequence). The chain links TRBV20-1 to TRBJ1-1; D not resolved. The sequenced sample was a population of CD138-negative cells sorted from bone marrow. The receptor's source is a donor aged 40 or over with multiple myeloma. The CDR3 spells CSARDNNRRNTEAFF. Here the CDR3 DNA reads TGCAGTGCTAGAGATAATAATAGGAGGAACACTGAAGCTTTCTTT.